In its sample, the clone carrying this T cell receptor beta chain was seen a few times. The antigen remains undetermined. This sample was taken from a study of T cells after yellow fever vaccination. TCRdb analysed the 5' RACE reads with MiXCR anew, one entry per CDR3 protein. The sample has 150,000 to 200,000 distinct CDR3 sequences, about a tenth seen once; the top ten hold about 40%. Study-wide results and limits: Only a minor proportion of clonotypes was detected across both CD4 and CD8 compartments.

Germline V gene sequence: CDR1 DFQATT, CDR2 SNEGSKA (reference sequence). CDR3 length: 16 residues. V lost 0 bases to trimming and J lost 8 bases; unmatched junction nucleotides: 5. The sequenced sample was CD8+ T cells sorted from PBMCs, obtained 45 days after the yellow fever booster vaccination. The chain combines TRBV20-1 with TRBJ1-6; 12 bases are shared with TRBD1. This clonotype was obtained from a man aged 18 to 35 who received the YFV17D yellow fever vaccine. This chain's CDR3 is CSARDSGTGGYSPLHF. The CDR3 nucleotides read TGCAGTGCTAGAGATAGCGGGACAGGGGGCTATTCACCCCTCCACTTT.